This T cell receptor beta chain was captured by sequencing in a study of cytomegalovirus exposure and HLA in healthy donors. Overall study results and limits: It was taken for granted in presence/absence analyses that sequencing depth across donors was roughly uniform. 87-base-pair reads could not separate some V segments, including TRBV6-2 and TRBV6-3.

This CDR3 region has 17 residues. V was cut by 2 bases and J by 2 bases, with 15 bases left in between. CDR1 is LGHNT, CDR2 FRNRAP, per germline. PCR used 60 Vbeta primers and 13 Jbeta primers. TCRdb keeps only in-frame clones here, not all; method: immunoSEQ multiplex PCR. The sample has around 150,000 clones, 60% to 80% seen once; the top ten hold approximately 2%. Concerning this clone: The target antigen is unknown.

The TCR originated in a man aged 25 to 40 in good health and CMV-seronegative. The specimen was PBMCs. The chain joins TRBV12-5 to TRBJ2-2; D is unclear. CDR3 sequence: CASGLWPVPPNTGELFF. CDR3 DNA sequence: TGTGCTAGTGGTTTGTGGCCCGTTCCGCCAAACACCGGGGAGCTGTTTTTT.